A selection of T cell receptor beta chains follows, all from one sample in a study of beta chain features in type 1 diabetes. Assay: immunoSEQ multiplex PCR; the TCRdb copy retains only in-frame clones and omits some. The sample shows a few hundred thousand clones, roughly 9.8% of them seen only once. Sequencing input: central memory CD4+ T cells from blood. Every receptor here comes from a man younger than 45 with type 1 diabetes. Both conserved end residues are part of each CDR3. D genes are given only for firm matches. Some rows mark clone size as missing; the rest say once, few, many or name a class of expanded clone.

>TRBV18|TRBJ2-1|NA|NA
CASSAGTDVSYSEQFF
TGTGCCAGCTCAGCTGGGACGGACGTCTCCTACAGTGAGCAGTTCTTC
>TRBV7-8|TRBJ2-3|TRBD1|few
CASSQGAADTQYF
TGTGCCAGCAGCCAGGGGGCGGCAGATACGCAGTATTTT
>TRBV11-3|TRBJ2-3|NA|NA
CASSLNPSGTDTQYF
TGTGCCAGCAGCCTCAACCCCAGCGGCACAGATACGCAGTATTTT
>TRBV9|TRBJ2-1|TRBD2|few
CASSALGLAAEQFF
TGTGCCAGCAGCGCCTTGGGACTAGCTGCTGAGCAGTTCTTC
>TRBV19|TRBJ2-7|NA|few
CASSRGRGREEQYF
TGTGCCAGTAGTAGGGGACGGGGCCGAGAAGAGCAGTACTTC
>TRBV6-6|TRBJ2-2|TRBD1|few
CASRSTGANTGELFF
TGTGCCAGCAGGTCGACAGGGGCGAACACCGGGGAGCTGTTTTTT
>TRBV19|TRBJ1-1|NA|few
CASSILQSTEAFF
TGTGCCAGTAGTATACTACAGTCCACTGAAGCTTTCTTT
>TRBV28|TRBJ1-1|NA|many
CASSGQVEAFF
TGTGCCAGCAGTGGCCAAGTTGAAGCTTTCTTT
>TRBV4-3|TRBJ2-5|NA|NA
CASSQEREETQYF
TGCGCCAGCAGCCAAGAGAGAGAAGAGACCCAGTACTTC
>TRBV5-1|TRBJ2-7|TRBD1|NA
CASRGGGEQYF
TGCGCCAGCAGAGGGGGCGGCGAGCAGTACTTC
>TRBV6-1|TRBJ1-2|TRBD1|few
CASSSTGDYGYTF
TGTGCCAGCAGTTCGACAGGGGACTATGGCTACACCTTC
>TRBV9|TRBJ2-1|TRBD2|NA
CASSSGTSVEQFF
TGTGCCAGCAGCTCCGGGACTAGCGTCGAGCAGTTCTTC
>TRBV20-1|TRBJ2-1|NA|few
CSARLPNEQFF
TGCAGTGCTAGGCTGCCAAATGAGCAGTTCTTC
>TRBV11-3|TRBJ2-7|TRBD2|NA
CASSSGLAGVGEQYF
TGTGCCAGCAGCTCTGGACTAGCGGGAGTGGGCGAGCAGTACTTC
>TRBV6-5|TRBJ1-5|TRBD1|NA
CASISGTASNQPQHF
TGTGCCAGCATATCAGGGACAGCTAGTAATCAGCCCCAGCATTTT
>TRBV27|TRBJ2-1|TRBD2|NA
CASTNVLRGSYNEQFF
TGTGCCAGCACCAATGTACTGCGGGGGTCCTACAATGAGCAGTTCTTC
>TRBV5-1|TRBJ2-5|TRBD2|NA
CASSEGTSGARETQYF
TGCGCCAGCAGTGAAGGGACTAGCGGGGCGAGGGAGACCCAGTACTTC
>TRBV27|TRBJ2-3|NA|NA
CASSPEPSSDTQYF
TGTGCCAGCAGTCCAGAACCTTCTAGCGATACGCAGTATTTT
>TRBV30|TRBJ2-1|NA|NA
CAWSLNYNEQFF
TGTGCCTGGAGCCTGAACTACAATGAGCAGTTCTTC
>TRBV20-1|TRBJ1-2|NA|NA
CSATLIGGYTF
TGCAGTGCAACTCTTATTGGCGGCTACACCTTC
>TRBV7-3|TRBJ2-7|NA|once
CASSSYLSTYEQYF
TGTGCCAGCAGCAGTTACCTCAGTACCTACGAGCAGTACTTC
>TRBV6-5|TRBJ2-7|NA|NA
CASSESQGSYEQYF
TGTGCCAGCAGTGAAAGCCAGGGGTCCTACGAGCAGTACTTC
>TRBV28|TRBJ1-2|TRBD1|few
CASRGQDPNYGYTF
TGTGCCAGCAGGGGACAGGATCCTAACTATGGCTACACCTTC
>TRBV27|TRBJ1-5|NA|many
CASSLRQGIYQPQHF
TGTGCCAGCAGTTTGCGTCAGGGGATCTACCAGCCCCAGCATTTT
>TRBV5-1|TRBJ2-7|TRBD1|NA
CASSLAGQGGEQYF
TGCGCCAGCAGCTTGGCTGGACAGGGTGGGGAGCAGTACTTC
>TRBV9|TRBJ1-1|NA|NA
CASSAQLEGITEAFF
TGTGCCAGCAGCGCCCAATTAGAGGGGATTACTGAAGCTTTCTTT
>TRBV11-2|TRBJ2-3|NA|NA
CASSLDGTDTQYF
TGTGCCAGCAGCTTAGATGGGACAGATACGCAGTATTTT
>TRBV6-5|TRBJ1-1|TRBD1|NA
CASSSQGARTEAFF
TGTGCCAGCAGTTCTCAGGGGGCGCGTACTGAAGCTTTCTTT
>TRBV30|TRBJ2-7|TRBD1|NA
CASSKGQGADYEQYF
TGTGCCAGTAGTAAGGGACAGGGGGCCGACTACGAGCAGTACTTC
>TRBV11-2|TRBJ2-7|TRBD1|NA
CASSLDLGTAYEQYF
TGTGCCAGCAGCTTAGATCTTGGGACAGCCTACGAGCAGTACTTC
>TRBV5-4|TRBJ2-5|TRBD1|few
CASSLQGAGETQYF
TGTGCCAGCAGCTTGCAGGGGGCTGGGGAGACCCAGTACTTC
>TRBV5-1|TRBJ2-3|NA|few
CASGTFGDTQYF
TGCGCCAGCGGGACTTTTGGGGATACGCAGTATTTT
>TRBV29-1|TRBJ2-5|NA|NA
CSAVPRDLGGQYF
TGCAGCGCCGTGCCCAGGGACCTTGGGGGCCAGTACTTC
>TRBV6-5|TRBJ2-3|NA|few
CASRKSGDTQYF
TGTGCCAGCAGGAAGTCCGGGGATACGCAGTATTTT
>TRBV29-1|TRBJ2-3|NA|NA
CSVARAADTQYF
TGCAGCGTCGCTCGGGCAGCAGATACGCAGTATTTT
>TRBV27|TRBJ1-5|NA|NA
CASSRNAGYQPQHF
TGTGCCAGCAGTCGAAACGCGGGGTACCAGCCCCAGCATTTT
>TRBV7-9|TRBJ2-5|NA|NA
CASSFSRGYQETQYF
TGTGCCAGCAGCTTCTCCAGGGGTTACCAAGAGACCCAGTACTTC
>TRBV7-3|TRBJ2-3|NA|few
CASSLQFTDTQYF
TGTGCCAGCAGCTTACAGTTCACAGATACGCAGTATTTT
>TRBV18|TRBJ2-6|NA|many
CASSPYSGGLSGANVLTF
TGTGCCAGCTCACCTTACTCTGGCGGGCTCTCTGGGGCCAACGTCCTGACTTTC
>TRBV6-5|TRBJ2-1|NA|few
CASSPSLAQYNEQFF
TGTGCCAGCAGCCCGAGTTTAGCCCAATACAATGAGCAGTTCTTC
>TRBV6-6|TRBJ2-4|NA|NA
CASSPLNIQYF
TGTGCCAGCAGCCCGCTAAACATTCAGTACTTC
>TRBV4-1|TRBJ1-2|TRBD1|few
CASSPGQGALNYGYTF
TGCGCCAGCAGCCCGGGACAGGGAGCCCTTAACTATGGCTACACCTTC
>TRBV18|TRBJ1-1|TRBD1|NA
CASSSNGQAAEAFF
TGTGCCAGCTCATCAAATGGACAGGCGGCTGAAGCTTTCTTT
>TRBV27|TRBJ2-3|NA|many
CASSLNLGDTQYF
TGTGCCAGCAGTTTAAACTTAGGAGATACGCAGTATTTT